This T cell receptor (beta chain) was sequenced in a study of CD4 T cells in relation to SARS-CoV-2 and coronaviruses. About the research overall: Shared crossreactive spike epitopes were mapped to their HLA restriction.

The germline V gene encodes CDR1 MNHEY and CDR2 SVGAGI. CDR3 length: 15 amino acids. The ends were cut back, 6 bases at V and 1 base at J, with 13 bases in the middle. Assay: immunoSEQ multiplex PCR; the TCRdb copy retains only in-frame clones and omits some. The sample lists about 15,000 clones, 76% occurring once. Before the COVID-19 pandemic, during about 2010-2019, CD4+ T cells were taken from unexposed donors. The cells were cultured for about 10 days before CD4+ T cells were isolated. As cell numbers allowed, unexposed-donor CD4+ T cells faced SARS-CoV-2 S/N and four cold-coronavirus spikes. About this clone: Its antigen is unknown.

Study-level points and caveats: Samples before the pandemic and after infection were not matched within any donor. Crossreactive clones expanded significantly less to SARS-CoV-2 than monoreactive clones.

This clonotype was obtained from a human donor in good health. Sequenced: CD4+ T cells from PBMCs, cultured in vitro. The chain couples TRBV6-5 to TRBJ1-5, with D possibly matching TRBD1 (6 bases). Here the CDR3 DNA reads TGTGCCAGCAGGGGAACAGGGTGGAGCAATCAGCCCCAGCATTTT. Its protein is CASRGTGWSNQPQHF.